This note documents a single T cell receptor beta chain sequence. Its antigen is not yet known. Base qualities are missing; no much larger clone stands one base away. TCRbeta CDR3 regions were amplified from genomic DNA by means of the immunoSEQ Assay, a bias-controlled multiplex PCR. In the authors' own workflow: The number of nucleated cells in each sample was estimated from the amplification of reference gene primers within the assay. To quantify the absolute abundance of each unique TCRbeta CDR3 rearrangement, sequence reads were collapsed and filtered. Productive Simpson clonality was computed per sample as the square root of Simpson's diversity index over productive rearrangements. In TCRdb, the immuneACCESS table is reduced to in-frame sequences with V and J assigned. These tables do not hold every clone; where another copy was compared, an unresolved V gene accounts for under half, and the others remain unexplained. D and trimming come from the DNA, and the V and J calls and clone size come from that table. The sample profile shows 200,000 to 250,000 clones; 86% of them were found once. The top ten constitute over 3% of the sample.

The sample comes from a study of blood T cell repertoires in COVID-19 (dated by TCRdb to about 2020). Background on the whole study: Samples from collaborators originated in the United States, Italy and Spain and spanned both the acute and convalescent phases of COVID-19. The material from the prospective study consisted of cDNA or gDNA derived from T cells, B-cell-depleted T cells, or PBMCs. The dataset comprised deeply sampled blood TCRbeta repertoires from subjects exposed to, actively infected with, or recovered from COVID-19. The repertoires were made available in a free public database intended to serve as a resource for research on the immune response to SARS-CoV-2. Samples came from the ongoing ImmuneRACE study (first 160 participants) plus 1,254 subjects from 6 global collaborators. A de-identified subject ID, COVID-19 status, age in years and sex were almost always included in the sample metadata. Where HLA class I and class II types were available, the types were taken from metadata supplied by the sample provider, not from assay-based typing.

The CDR3 numbers 13 residues from cysteine through phenylalanine. CDR3 DNA only is kept here, 39 bases in frame from base 1. CDR1 is given as GTSNPN and CDR2 as SVGIG, both from the germline V gene (reference sequence). The trim is 1 base for V and 4 bases for J, with a gap of 10 bases between the germline ends. Summary of the overall study and its limitations: The quantity of clinical and demographic metadata differed by source and by participant and was supplied without curation.

Participants in the prospective study were enrolled through a virtual design, were aged about 18 to 90 years, and lived in fewer than 30 United States geographic areas. Cohort assignment in the prospective study relied on participant-reported clinical history from a screening survey and a study questionnaire. In the prospective study, mobile phlebotomists collected whole blood, serum and a nasopharyngeal or oropharyngeal swab from each participant. Additional blood draws and questionnaires over an approximately 2-month period could optionally be provided by prospective study participants. Prospective study blood samples were shipped either frozen or at room temperature before DNA extraction.

The sequencing sample was made of PBMCs or T cells enriched from blood (not recorded which). This sequence uses TRBV30 and TRBJ1-2; tentative D gene TRBD1, with 5 bases matching. The clonotype was recovered from a woman in her thirties or forties with acute COVID-19. For the CDR3, the sequence is CAWSAQESYGYTF. Here is the DNA: TGTGCCTGGAGTGCACAGGAGAGCTATGGCTACACCTTC.